This T cell receptor beta chain was found in a study of shared T cell receptors in the human thymus. Profiling relied on immunoSEQ multiplex PCR, and the TCRdb table lists in-frame clones only, not all of them. The repertoire includes 500,000 to 750,000 clones, 85% to 90% of them detected once, and approximately 0.01% sits in the top ten. The CDR3 runs to 15 residues. Trimming shortened V by 5 bases and J by 2 bases, and 14 bases separated the two germline ends. Germline-derived CDR1 and CDR2 are LNHDA and SQIVND (reference sequence). These data also featured in a second study, about human thymus T cells. As that study records: Among the donors, all were healthy Finnish infants having corrective surgery for congenital heart defects. Corrective heart surgery yielded resections, and these provided the thymus tissue. Use of V and J genes seemed skewed within the thymic and blood repertoires. Unrelated people showed highly overlapping thymic repertoires, related research reported.

The sample taken for sequencing was thymocytes. The genes are TRBV19 and TRBJ2-3; D possibly corresponds to TRBD2 (5 bases). This TCR was sampled from a boy in the first two years of life with a congenital heart defect. This CDR3 is CASSEERPPTDTQYF. For the CDR3, the DNA is TGTGCCAGTAGTGAAGAGCGGCCCCCCACAGATACGCAGTATTTT.